This T cell receptor (beta chain) is drawn from a study of T cells in Graves' hyperthyroidism and ophthalmopathy. RNA transcripts served as the template for amplifying TCR beta CDR3 regions. TCR CDR3 regions were first amplified by RT-PCR with HTBI primers. TCRdb re-called the multiplex PCR reads through MiXCR, storing one row per CDR3 protein. The sample carries 340,000 or so distinct CDR3 sequences, over 15% recorded once. Fresh peripheral blood, about 9.6 ml, yielded the PBMCs. This clonotype was seen at least ten times. The CDR3 extends over 12 amino acids. V was trimmed by 1 base and J by 5 bases, leaving 6 bases between them. Germline lookup yields CDR1 LGHDT and CDR2 YNNKEL (reference sequence).

The sample comprised blood. The clonotype comes from a man aged 25 to 45 with Graves' hyperthyroidism. The V call is TRBV3-1, the J call TRBJ2-7; possible D gene TRBD2, 5 bases. The chain's CDR3 is CASSQGENEQYF. CDR3 DNA sequence: TGTGCCAGCAGCCAAGGGGAGAACGAGCAGTACTTC.